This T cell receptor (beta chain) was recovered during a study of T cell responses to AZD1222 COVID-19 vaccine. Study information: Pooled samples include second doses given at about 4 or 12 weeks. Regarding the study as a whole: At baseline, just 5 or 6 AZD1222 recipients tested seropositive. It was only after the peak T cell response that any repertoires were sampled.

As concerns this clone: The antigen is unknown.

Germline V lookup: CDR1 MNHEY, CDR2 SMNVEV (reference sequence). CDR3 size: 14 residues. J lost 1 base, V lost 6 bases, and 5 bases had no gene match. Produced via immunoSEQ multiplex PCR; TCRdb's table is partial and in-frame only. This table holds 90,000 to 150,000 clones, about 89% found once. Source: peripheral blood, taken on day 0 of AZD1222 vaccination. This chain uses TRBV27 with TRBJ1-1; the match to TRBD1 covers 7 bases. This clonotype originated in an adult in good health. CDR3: CASRMGQRNTEAFF. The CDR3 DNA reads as TGTGCCAGCAGGATGGGACAGAGGAACACTGAAGCTTTCTTT.